The sequence of this T cell receptor (beta chain) was determined in a study of Ad26.COV2.S vaccination and SARS-CoV-2 variants. This table comes from immunoSEQ multiplex PCR, and its TCRdb copy is limited to in-frame clones, with some not included. The profile covers fewer than 400,000 clones, with around 90% appearing a single time and about 5.4% taken by the ten largest. Treatment meaning: around 19 received Ad26.COV2.S at low or high dose, single or two shots; roughly 5 received placebo; per-sample allocation not given. Collection of samples fell on day 63 after the first vaccine or placebo injection. Its platform was an Ad26 vector, and its expressed antigen was Wuhan-strain SARS-CoV-2 spike. The CDR3 length is 21 residues. The V and J ends lost 3 bases and 1 base respectively, with 29 bases between them. The germline V gene has CDR1 WSHSY and CDR2 SAAADI.

This clonotype was sampled from a person between 18 and 60 years old who received the Ad26.COV2.S COVID-19 vaccine or a placebo. The chain recombines TRBV10-2 with TRBJ2-3; D perhaps matches TRBD1 (5 bases). Sequences were derived from peripheral blood, sampled in a trial of Ad26.COV2.S vaccine versus placebo. CDR3 region: CASSDVVYSVRPKGGTDTQYF. The CDR3 nucleotides are TGCGCCAGCAGTGACGTCGTATATAGTGTTCGCCCAAAAGGGGGCACAGATACGCAGTATTTT.